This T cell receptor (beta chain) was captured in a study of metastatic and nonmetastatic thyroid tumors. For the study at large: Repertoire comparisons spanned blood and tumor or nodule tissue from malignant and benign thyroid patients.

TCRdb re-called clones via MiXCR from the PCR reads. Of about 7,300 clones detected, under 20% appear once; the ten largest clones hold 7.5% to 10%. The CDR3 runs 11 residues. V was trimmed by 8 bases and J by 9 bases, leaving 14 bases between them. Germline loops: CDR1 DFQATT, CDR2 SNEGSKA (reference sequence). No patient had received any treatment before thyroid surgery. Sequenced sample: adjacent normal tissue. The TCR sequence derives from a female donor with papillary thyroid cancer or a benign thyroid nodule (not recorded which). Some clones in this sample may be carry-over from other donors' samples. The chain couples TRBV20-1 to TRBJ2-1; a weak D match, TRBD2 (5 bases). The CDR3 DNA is TGCAGTATAAAATGGGAGAGTGAGCAGTTCTTC. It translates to CSIKWESEQFF.